Each of the 3 T cell receptor beta chains below was sequenced from the same sample in a study of long-term antiretroviral therapy in people with HIV. immunoSEQ v3.0 was run at survey level. Here immunoSEQ multiplex PCR was the method, and the copy in TCRdb shows in-frame clones only, minus some. The sample records around 20,000 clones, roughly 80% being singletons. The source material was unsorted PBMCs, sampled roughly 4 years after starting antiretroviral therapy. Source of these receptors: a man aged 18 to 35 with HIV.

A single count supports this clone. The chain uses TRBV5-5 and TRBJ1-2; 7 bases map to TRBD1. The J segment lost 9 bases and the V segment lost 4 bases, leaving 9 bases of the junction unmatched. The CDR3 is 13 residues long. CDR1 SGHKS and CDR2 YYEKEE come from the germline V gene (reference sequence). The CDR3 loop reads CASSPTGEGRYTF. DNA of the CDR3: TGTGCCAGCAGCCCAACAGGGGAAGGTCGCTACACCTTC.

The DNA for the CDR3 is TGTGCCAGCAGTTTTTTGGGGAATAGCAATCAGCCCCAGCATTTT. Amino acids: CASSFLGNSNQPQHF. The chain is built from TRBV28 and TRBJ1-5, with D unresolved. This CDR3 comprises 15 residues. Deletions cut 3 bases from V and 0 bases from J, with 9 bases between. Germline V CDR1 and CDR2: MDHEN, SYDVKM.

The V gene is TRBV27, the J gene TRBJ2-4; perhaps TRBD2 as D (7 bases). This CDR3 region has 13 residues. The germline CDR1 and CDR2 sequences are MNHEY and SMNVEV (reference sequence). V lost 3 bases and J 8 bases, leaving 11 bases between the germline ends. This CDR3 is CASSFGGADIQYF. The CDR3 DNA reads TGTGCCAGCAGTTTTGGGGGGGCTGACATTCAGTACTTC.